The 17 T cell receptor beta chains given below trace back to one sample, sequenced in a study of blood T cells in healthy people across ages (dated by TCRdb to about 2015). The library was built by means of 5' RACE. TCRdb lists the instrument as Illumina HiSeq 2500. A second roughly 6 to 12 cycle PCR used a sample-barcoded 5' primer and a J-beta primer mix. TCRdb redid the processing of the public reads, applying fastp at Q25 and MiXCR, and retained in-frame beta chains. Every CDR3 protein is listed once, alongside the most common genes and DNA of its rows. The sample table lists about 970,000 distinct CDR3 sequences, roughly 51% of them with a count of one. Around 21% of the sample is taken by the ten largest. Sequenced input: blood. The receptors stem from a woman aged 55-69 years in good health.

The J gene is TRBJ2-3, the V gene TRBV5-1; tentatively, D is TRBD2 (5 bases). The CDR3 contains 15 residues. Germline lookup yields CDR1 SGHRS and CDR2 YFSETQ. Trimming took 9 bases from V and 2 from J, leaving 19 bases between them. CDR3 in DNA: TGCGCCACCTCCGAGGAGGAGGCACACACAGATACGCAGTATTTT. It translates to CATSEEEAHTDTQYF.

To note about this clonotype: One end of the junction varies from germline; a read error may be responsible. The chain has TRBV15 and TRBJ2-4; D might be TRBD1 or TRBD2, each matching 5 bases. The DNA end is a closer match to TRBJ2-7, so the J assignment may be wrong. Germline CDR1 and CDR2: LNHNV and YYDKDF (reference sequence). The CDR3 contains 14 residues. CDR3: CAASEGRLFYEQYF. The CDR3 coding sequence is TGTGCCGCCAGTGAGGGGAGATTGTTCTACGAGCAGTACTTC.

This clonotype was counted only a few times. The chain combines TRBV4-2 with TRBJ1-1; weak D call: TRBD1 (5 bases). The V gene lost 0 bases and the J gene lost 0 bases, with 14 bases spanning the gap. CDR1 and CDR2 (germline): LGHNA, YNFKEQ. This CDR3 contains 17 residues. CDR3 DNA sequence: TGTGCCAGCAGCCAAGATATTGGGGCGGACATGAACACTGAAGCTTTCTTT. This sequence encodes CASSQDIGADMNTEAFF.

This sequence joins TRBV12-3 or TRBV12-4 and TRBJ1-5; 8 bases are a match to TRBD1. This CDR3 is built from 14 residues. The J segment lost 7 bases and the V segment lost 3 bases, leaving 5 bases of the junction unmatched. CDR3 coding DNA: TGTGCCAGCAGTTTGTTGGACAGGGAGCAGCCCCAGCATTTT. As protein: CASSLLDREQPQHF.

DNA for the CDR3: TGTGCCAGCTCATTAGGATCGGGCGGCTACACCTTC. This translates into CASSLGSGGYTF. J is TRBJ1-2 and V is TRBV27, with D unresolved. V lost 8 bases, J lost 8 bases, and 15 bases lay in between. CDR1 MNHEY and CDR2 SMNVEV come from the germline V gene (reference sequence). There are 12 residues in the CDR3.

The chain carries TRBV29-1 and TRBJ2-3, with D possibly TRBD1 on 5 matching bases. V shed 5 bases and J shed 3 bases, with 15 bases lying between them. This CDR3 is built from 14 residues. The germline CDR1 and CDR2 sequences are SQVTM and ANQGSEA. The CDR3 reads CSVFLGQGTDTQYF. CDR3 DNA: TGCAGCGTTTTTCTTGGGCAGGGAACAGATACGCAGTATTTT.

The chain is built from TRBV6-5 and TRBJ2-7; TRBD2 agrees at 9 bases. This CDR3 spans 19 amino acids. Germline V lookup: CDR1 MNHEY, CDR2 SVGAGI. The V segment lost 0 bases and the J segment 3 bases; nucleotides outside the gene matches: 15. CDR3 residues: CASSYSRGRARNHHYEQYF. For the CDR3, the DNA is TGTGCCAGCAGTTACTCGCGCGGGAGGGCTCGGAATCACCACTACGAGCAGTACTTC.

The CDR3 here is CSVDHPPISYNEQFF. The CDR3 DNA reads as TGCAGCGTTGACCATCCGCCGATATCTTACAATGAGCAGTTCTTC. V gene TRBV29-1 combines with J gene TRBJ2-1; unclear D gene. The CDR3 loop spans 15 amino acids. Germline CDR1 and CDR2: SQVTM and ANQGSEA. V was clipped by 3 bases and J by 4 bases, with 16 bases between them.

Concerning this clonotype: One junction end disagrees with the germline gene, perhaps due to a read error. The CDR3 coding sequence is TGTGCCAGCAGTGAAGTATCTCCTCACATGTCGGCTTCACCCCCCCACTTT. Translated, it gives CASSEVSPHMSASPPHF. This sequence joins TRBV6-1 and TRBJ1-6; D remains ambiguous. In germline, CDR1 is MNHNS, CDR2 SASEGT. This CDR3 spans 17 amino acids.

This clonotype was recorded a few times. The rearrangement joins TRBV6-2 or TRBV6-3 to TRBJ2-7, with 9 bases matching TRBD2. The V segment lost 5 bases and the J segment 6 bases; nucleotides outside the gene matches: 14. This CDR3 spans 16 amino acids. CDR1 is MNHEY and CDR2 is SVGEGT in the germline V gene. CDR3 sequence: CASSPPSIAGVGEQYF. In DNA form, the CDR3 reads TGTGCCAGCAGTCCACCCTCTATAGCGGGAGTTGGCGAGCAGTACTTC.

The rearrangement uses TRBV19 and TRBJ2-7; 7 nucleotides align to TRBD2. The CDR3 is 15 amino acids. Per the germline V gene, CDR1 is LNHDA and CDR2 is SQIVND (reference sequence). Trimming removed 0 bases from V and 6 bases from J; junction bases left unmatched: 8. CDR3 nucleotides: TGTGCCAGTAGTATAGACTCGGGGCTAGCGGCCGAGCAGTACTTC. Its translation: CASSIDSGLAAEQYF.

The V and J genes are TRBV7-3 and TRBJ2-1; D gene unclear. V was cut by 5 bases and J by 7 bases, with 12 bases left in between. The germline V gene encodes CDR1 SGHTA and CDR2 FQGTGA. This CDR3 region has 13 residues. The CDR3 spells CASSRGPENEQFF. The CDR3 nucleotides read TGTGCCAGCAGCCGAGGACCGGAAAATGAGCAGTTCTTC.

The genes are TRBV6-2 or TRBV6-3 and TRBJ2-1, with D possibly TRBD1 on 6 matching bases. Germline assignment: CDR1 MNHEY and CDR2 SVGEGT. V lost 7 bases, J lost 3 bases, and 7 bases lay in between. The CDR3 has 12 residues. The CDR3 DNA follows: TGTGCCAGCAAGGACAGCTACAATGAGCAGTTCTTC. It yields the protein CASKDSYNEQFF.

As regards this clonotype: The junction and the germline gene differ at one end; a read error may be behind it. The chain employs TRBV30 and TRBJ1-2; 9 bases are a match to TRBD1. Looked up from germline, CDR1 is GTSNPN and CDR2 is SVGIG (reference sequence). There are 16 residues in the CDR3. This CDR3 is CAWSRPGQGSKYGYTF. The CDR3 DNA reads as TGTGCCTGGAGTCGACCGGGACAGGGATCTAAGTATGGCTACACCTTC.

With respect to this clonotype: Relative to the germline gene, one junction end is altered; a read error may explain this. The J gene is TRBJ1-2, the V gene TRBV29-1, with 7 bases matching TRBD1. Germline V gene lookup returns CDR1 SQVTM and CDR2 ANQGSEA. This CDR3 spans 13 amino acids. CDR3 in amino acids: CSVVLQGYYGNTF. The CDR3, as DNA: TGCAGCGTCGTACTACAGGGGTATTATGGCAACACCTTC.

J is TRBJ2-1 and V is TRBV6-2 or TRBV6-3, with 7 positions matching TRBD2. The CDR3 is made up of 17 amino acids. CDR1 is MNHEY and CDR2 is SVGEGT in the germline V gene. Losses at the gene ends were 0 bases for V and 5 bases for J; bases not matched to a gene: 10. CDR3 protein: CASSYSLAGLRNNEQFF. CDR3 in DNA: TGTGCCAGCAGTTACTCCTTAGCGGGCCTAAGGAACAATGAGCAGTTCTTC.

This clonotype was seen a handful of times. V gene TRBV20-1 combines with J gene TRBJ2-5; D gene uncertain. The CDR3 contains 13 residues. V was clipped by 3 bases and J by 3 bases, with 11 bases between them. CDR1 is DFQATT and CDR2 is SNEGSKA in the germline V gene (reference sequence). The CDR3 DNA follows: TGCAGTGCTAGGGATACACTTAAAGAGACCCAGTACTTC. Protein product: CSARDTLKETQYF.